The source of this TCR beta chain is a study of vaccination and CD4 T cells after COVID-19. Sample treatment: approximately 11-day PBMC culture with coronavirus spike peptide pools or control peptides (ViraFEST assay). Germline V gene sequence: CDR1 SNHLY, CDR2 FYNNEI. Trimming removed 7 bases from V and 6 bases from J, with 13 bases in between. The CDR3 is 13 residues long. Cultured CD4+ T-cell DNA underwent Oncomine TCR Beta short-read sequencing. Each CDR3 protein gets one entry after TCRdb re-called the PCR reads with MiXCR. The sample has roughly 16,000 distinct CDR3 sequences, around two fifths seen once. A remark on this clonotype: Its matching antigen is unknown.

The material was CD4+ T cells from blood, cultured in vitro, obtained after SARS-CoV-2 vaccination. The receptor comes from a human donor who had recovered from COVID-19. This chain connects TRBV2 to TRBJ1-5; a weak D match, TRBD1 (5 bases). The chain's CDR3 is CASKGTLGQPQHF. The DNA for the CDR3 is TGTGCCAGCAAGGGGACTTTGGGTCAGCCCCAGCATTTT. Filled out from reference TRBV2 and TRBJ1-5, the complete variable domain reads EPEVTQTPSHQVTQMGQEVILRCVPISNHLYFYWYRQILGQKVEFLVSFYNNEISEKSEIFDDQFSVERPDGSNFTLKIRSTKLEDSAMYFCASKGTLGQPQHFGDGTRLSIL.